One T cell receptor (beta chain) is described in this entry. This sample stems from a study of blood T cell repertoires in COVID-19. The protocol was immunoSEQ multiplex PCR, while the TCRdb copy is restricted to in-frame clones and leaves out a portion. The sample holds 250,000 to 350,000 clones, more than 85% seen once. The ends lost 7 bases at V and 5 bases at J; junction bases unmatched: 6. The V gene's germline CDR1 is MDHEN and CDR2 SYDVKM. The length of the CDR3 is 13 residues. The sequenced material came from peripheral blood. This clonotype originated in a man aged 25-40 years with acute or convalescent COVID-19. The gene calls are TRBV28 and TRBJ1-2, with 8 positions matching TRBD1. The CDR3, as DNA: TGTGCCAGCATCACAGGGGGGGGATATGGCTACACCTTC. It encodes CASITGGGYGYTF.